This T cell receptor (beta chain) was sequenced for a study of shared clonotypes between healthy human individuals. The method was immunoSEQ multiplex PCR; TCRdb's version includes in-frame clones alone and lacks a portion of them. This table has millions of clones, 90% to 95% appearing once. The CDR3 is 16 amino acids. The V and J ends lost 3 bases and 4 bases, in that order; junction bases with no gene match: 6. Germline CDR1 is LNHNV and CDR2 is YYDKDF (reference sequence). V is TRBV15 and J is TRBJ2-2; 9 bases agree with TRBD2. The source of this sequence is a man aged 18 to 35 in good health. Some clones in this sample may be carry-over from other donors' samples. The material sequenced was naive CD4+ T cells from PBMCs. Subset in this sample: CD45RA+ positively selected. The CDR3 region is CATSRRAGGGTGELFF. CDR3 nucleotide sequence: TGTGCCACCAGCAGGAGAGCGGGAGGCGGCACCGGGGAGCTGTTTTTT.